This T cell receptor (beta chain) originates from a study of response to subunit inactivated influenza vaccine. Between the trimmed V and J ends, which lost 2 bases and 1 base, there was a span of 17 bases. The CDR3 is made up of 18 amino acids. From germline, CDR1 is MDHEN and CDR2 SYDVKM. From the RT-PCR reads, TCRdb called clonotypes with MiXCR, one entry per CDR3 protein. The table lists 650,000 to 800,000 distinct CDR3 sequences, 15% to 20% of them singletons, with roughly a tenth in the top ten. This TCR was sampled from a man aged 50 to 60 who received an inactivated influenza vaccine. Sequencing was performed on PBMCs from blood, taken 4 to 6 days after vaccination. The J gene is TRBJ1-4, the V gene TRBV28, with a weak D call TRBD1 (5 bases). CDR3 region: CASSLRGFLGGTNEKLFF. The CDR3 coding sequence is TGTGCCAGCAGTTTAAGGGGCTTCCTAGGAGGAACTAATGAAAAACTGTTTTTT. Full variable domain (outside the CDR3, taken from reference TRBV28 and TRBJ1-4): DVKVTQSSRYLVKRTGEKVFLECVQDMDHENMFWYRQDPGLGLRLIYFSYDVKMKEKGDIPEGYSVSREKKERFSLILESASTNQTSMYLCASSLRGFLGGTNEKLFFGSGTQLSVL.